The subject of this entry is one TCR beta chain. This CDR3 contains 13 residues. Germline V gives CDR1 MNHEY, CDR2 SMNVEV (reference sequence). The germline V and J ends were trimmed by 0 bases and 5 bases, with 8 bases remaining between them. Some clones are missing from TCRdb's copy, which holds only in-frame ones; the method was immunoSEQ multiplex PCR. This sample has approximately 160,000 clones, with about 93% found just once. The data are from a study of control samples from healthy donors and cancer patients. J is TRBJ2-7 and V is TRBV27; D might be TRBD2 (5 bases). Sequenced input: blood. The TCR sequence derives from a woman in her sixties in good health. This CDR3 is CASSLSQRNEQYF. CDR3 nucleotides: TGTGCCAGCAGTTTATCCCAGCGGAACGAGCAGTACTTC.